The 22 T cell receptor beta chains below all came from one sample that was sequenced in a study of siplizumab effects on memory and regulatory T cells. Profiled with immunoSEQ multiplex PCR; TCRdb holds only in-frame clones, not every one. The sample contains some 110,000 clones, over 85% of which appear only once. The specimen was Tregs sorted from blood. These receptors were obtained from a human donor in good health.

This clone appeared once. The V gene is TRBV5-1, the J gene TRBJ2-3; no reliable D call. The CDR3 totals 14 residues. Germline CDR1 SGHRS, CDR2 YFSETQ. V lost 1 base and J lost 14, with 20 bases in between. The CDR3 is CASSLFDSAPTGYF. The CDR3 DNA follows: TGCGCCAGCAGCTTGTTTGATTCAGCACCAACGGGGTATTTT.

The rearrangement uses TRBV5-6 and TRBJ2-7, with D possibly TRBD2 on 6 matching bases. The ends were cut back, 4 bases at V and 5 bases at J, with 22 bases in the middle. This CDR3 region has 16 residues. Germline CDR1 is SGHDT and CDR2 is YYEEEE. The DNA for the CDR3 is TGTGCCAGCAGCACCCCGATGTGGGAGGCAGTTCACGAGCAGTACTTC. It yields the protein CASSTPMWEAVHEQYF.

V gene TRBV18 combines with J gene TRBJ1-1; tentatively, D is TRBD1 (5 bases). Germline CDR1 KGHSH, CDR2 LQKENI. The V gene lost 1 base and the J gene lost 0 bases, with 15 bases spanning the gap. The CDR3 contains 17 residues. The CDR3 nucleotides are TGTGCCAGCTCACCACTGAGCGGCGCAGGGCTGAACACTGAAGCTTTCTTT. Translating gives CASSPLSGAGLNTEAFF.

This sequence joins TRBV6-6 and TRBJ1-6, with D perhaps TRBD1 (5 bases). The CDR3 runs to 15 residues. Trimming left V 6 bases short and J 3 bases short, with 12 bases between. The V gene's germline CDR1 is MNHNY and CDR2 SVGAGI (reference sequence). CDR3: CASSVTANYNSPLHF. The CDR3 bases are TGTGCCAGCAGCGTGACAGCGAACTATAATTCACCCCTCCACTTT.

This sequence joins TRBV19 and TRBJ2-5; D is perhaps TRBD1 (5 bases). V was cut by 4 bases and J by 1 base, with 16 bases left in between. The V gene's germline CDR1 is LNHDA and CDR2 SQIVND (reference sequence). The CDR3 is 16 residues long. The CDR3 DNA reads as TGTGCCAGTAGTAAGGGTAGACAGATGACCCAAGAGACCCAGTACTTC. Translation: CASSKGRQMTQETQYF.

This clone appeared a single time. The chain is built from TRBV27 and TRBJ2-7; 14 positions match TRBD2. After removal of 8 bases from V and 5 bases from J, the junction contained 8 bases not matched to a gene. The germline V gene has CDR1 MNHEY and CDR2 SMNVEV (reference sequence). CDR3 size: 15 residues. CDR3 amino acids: CASRRGTSGRHEQYF. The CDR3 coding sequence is TGTGCCAGCCGCCGGGGGACTAGCGGGAGACACGAGCAGTACTTC.

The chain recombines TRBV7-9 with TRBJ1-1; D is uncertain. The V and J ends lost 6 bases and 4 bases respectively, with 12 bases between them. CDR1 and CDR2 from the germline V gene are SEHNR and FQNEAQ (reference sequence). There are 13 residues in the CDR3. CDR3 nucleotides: TGTGCCAGCAGTTTTGGCTGGGGCACTGAAGCTTTCTTT. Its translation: CASSFGWGTEAFF.

CDR3 amino acids: CASTGPSADTQYF. In DNA form, the CDR3 reads TGTGCCAGCACAGGGCCGAGCGCAGATACGCAGTATTTT. The genes are TRBV2 and TRBJ2-3, with a weak D call TRBD1 (5 bases). Germline V CDR1 and CDR2: SNHLY, FYNNEI. CDR3 length equals 13 residues. Between the trimmed V and J ends, which lost 7 bases and 4 bases, there was a span of 12 bases.

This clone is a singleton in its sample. The CDR3 loop is CASSLRGQKYEQYF. CDR3 nucleotide sequence: TGTGCCAGCAGCCTCCGGGGACAAAAATACGAGCAGTACTTC. V and J are TRBV5-5 and TRBJ2-7; maybe TRBD1 (6 bases). V was pared by 4 bases and J by 4 bases, with 15 bases between. The V gene's germline CDR1 is SGHKS and CDR2 YYEKEE (reference sequence). The CDR3 loop spans 14 amino acids.

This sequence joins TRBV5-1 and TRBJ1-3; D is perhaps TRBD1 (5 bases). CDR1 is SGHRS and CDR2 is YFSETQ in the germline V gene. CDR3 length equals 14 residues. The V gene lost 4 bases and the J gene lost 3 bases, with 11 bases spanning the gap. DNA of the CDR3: TGCGCCAGCAGCCATCAGGGAAGTGGAAACACCATATATTTT. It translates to CASSHQGSGNTIYF.

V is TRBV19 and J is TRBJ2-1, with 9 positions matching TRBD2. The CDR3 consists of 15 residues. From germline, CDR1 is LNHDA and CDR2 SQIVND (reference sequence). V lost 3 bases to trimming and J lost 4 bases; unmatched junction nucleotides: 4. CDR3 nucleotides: TGTGCCAGTAGTATGTTAGCGGGGGCATACAATGAGCAGTTCTTC. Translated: CASSMLAGAYNEQFF.

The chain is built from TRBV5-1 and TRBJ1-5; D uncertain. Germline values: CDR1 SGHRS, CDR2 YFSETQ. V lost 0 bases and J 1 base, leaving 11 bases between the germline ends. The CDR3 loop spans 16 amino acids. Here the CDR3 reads CASSLEPGPSNQPQHF. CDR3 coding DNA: TGCGCCAGCAGCTTGGAGCCGGGCCCCAGCAATCAGCCCCAGCATTTT.

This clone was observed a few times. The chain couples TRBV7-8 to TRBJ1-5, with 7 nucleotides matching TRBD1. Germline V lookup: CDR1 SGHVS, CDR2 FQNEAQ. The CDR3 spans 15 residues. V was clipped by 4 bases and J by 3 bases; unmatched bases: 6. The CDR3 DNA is TGTGCCAGCAGCTCATTAGGGACAGTCAATCAGCCCCAGCATTTT. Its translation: CASSSLGTVNQPQHF.

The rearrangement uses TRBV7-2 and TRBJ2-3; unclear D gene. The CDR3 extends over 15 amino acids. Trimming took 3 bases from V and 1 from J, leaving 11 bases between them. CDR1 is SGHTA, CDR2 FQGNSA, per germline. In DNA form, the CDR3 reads TGTGCCAGCAGCTTGCTCCCTGGGGGCACAGATACGCAGTATTTT. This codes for CASSLLPGGTDTQYF.

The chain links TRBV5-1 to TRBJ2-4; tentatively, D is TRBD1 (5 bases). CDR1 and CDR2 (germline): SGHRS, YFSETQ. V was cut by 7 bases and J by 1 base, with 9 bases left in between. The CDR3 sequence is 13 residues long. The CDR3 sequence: CASRTGAKNIQYF. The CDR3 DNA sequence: TGCGCCAGCCGAACAGGCGCCAAAAACATTCAGTACTTC.

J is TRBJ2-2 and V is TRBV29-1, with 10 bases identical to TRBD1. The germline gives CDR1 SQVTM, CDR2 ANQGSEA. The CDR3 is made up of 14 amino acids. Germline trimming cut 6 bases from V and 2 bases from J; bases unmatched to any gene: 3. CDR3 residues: CSVGQGTNTGELFF. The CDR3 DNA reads TGCAGCGTGGGACAGGGGACAAACACCGGGGAGCTGTTTTTT.

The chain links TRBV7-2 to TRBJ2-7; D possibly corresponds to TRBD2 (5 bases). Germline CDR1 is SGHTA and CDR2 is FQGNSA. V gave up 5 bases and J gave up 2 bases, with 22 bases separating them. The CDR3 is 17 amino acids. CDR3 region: CASSGETDLNNPYEQYF. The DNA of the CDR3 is TGTGCCAGCAGCGGAGAAACGGACTTAAACAATCCCTACGAGCAGTACTTC.

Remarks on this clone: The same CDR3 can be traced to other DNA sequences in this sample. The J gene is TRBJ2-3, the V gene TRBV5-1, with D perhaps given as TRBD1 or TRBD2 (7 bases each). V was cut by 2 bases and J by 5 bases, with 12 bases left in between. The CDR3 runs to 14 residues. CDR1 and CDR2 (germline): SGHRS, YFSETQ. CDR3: CASSLAGQRDTQYF. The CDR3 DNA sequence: TGCGCCAGCAGCTTAGCGGGACAGCGAGATACGCAGTATTTT.

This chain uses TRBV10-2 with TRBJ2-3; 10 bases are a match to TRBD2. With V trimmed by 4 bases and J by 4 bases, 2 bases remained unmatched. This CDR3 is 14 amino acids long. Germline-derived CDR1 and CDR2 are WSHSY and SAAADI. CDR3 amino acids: CASSVGLAADTQYF. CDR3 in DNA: TGCGCCAGCAGTGTAGGACTAGCGGCAGATACGCAGTATTTT.

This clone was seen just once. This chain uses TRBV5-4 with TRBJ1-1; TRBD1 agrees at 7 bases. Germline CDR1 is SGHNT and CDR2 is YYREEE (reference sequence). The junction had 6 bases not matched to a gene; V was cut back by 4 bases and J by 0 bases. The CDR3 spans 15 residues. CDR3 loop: CASSGPGQMNTEAFF. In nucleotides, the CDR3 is TGTGCCAGCAGCGGGCCGGGACAGATGAACACTGAAGCTTTCTTT.

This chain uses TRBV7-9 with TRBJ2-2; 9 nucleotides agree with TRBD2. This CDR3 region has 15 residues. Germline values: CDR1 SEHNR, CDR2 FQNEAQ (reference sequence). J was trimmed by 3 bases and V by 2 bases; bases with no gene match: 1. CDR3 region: CASSLSGGYTGELFF. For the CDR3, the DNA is TGTGCCAGCAGCTTAAGCGGGGGGTACACCGGGGAGCTGTTTTTT.

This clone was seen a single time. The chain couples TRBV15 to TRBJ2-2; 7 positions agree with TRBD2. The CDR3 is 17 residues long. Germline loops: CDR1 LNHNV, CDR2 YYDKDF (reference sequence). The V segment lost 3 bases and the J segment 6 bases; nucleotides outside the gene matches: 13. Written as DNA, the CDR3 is TGTGCCACCAGCAGTGAAGGGGCAAGCGGGGTAGCCGGGGAGCTGTTTTTT. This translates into CATSSEGASGVAGELFF.